One T cell receptor (beta chain) is described in this entry. Its antigen is unidentified. The data were obtained in a study of T cells after yellow fever vaccination. Study conclusions and caveats: Contaminants from the bulk population, in the form of abundant clonotypes, could be found in FACS-sorted repertoires. Among primary-vaccination clones, most reappeared after the booster, at roughly 96% for CD4 and 85% to 90% for CD8.

For TCR, cDNA came from 5'RACE template switching, which added a universal primer site and UMIs. Using its own MiXCR run on the 5' RACE reads, TCRdb lists one record per CDR3 protein. The table has about 580,000 distinct CDR3 sequences, roughly 17% seen once; the top ten hold roughly 17%. Trimming left V 0 bases short and J 6 bases short, with 11 bases between. Germline CDR1 is DFQATT and CDR2 is SNEGSKA (reference sequence). The length of the CDR3 is 13 residues. The receptor was isolated from a man younger than 30 who received the YFV17D yellow fever vaccine. The starting material was PBMCs, obtained 4 to 6 days after the first yellow fever vaccination. The chain employs TRBV20-1 and TRBJ1-1, with D maybe TRBD1 (5 bases). The CDR3 sequence: CSARDLRDAEAFF. As DNA, the CDR3 is TGCAGTGCTAGAGATTTGAGGGACGCTGAAGCTTTCTTT.